Sequencing of this T cell receptor (beta chain) was carried out in a study of early T cells in non-severe SARS-CoV-2 infection. CDR3 length: 14 amino acids. The trim removed 3 bases at V and 2 bases at J, leaving 2 bases unmatched. TCRdb redid the calling of the 5' RACE reads with MiXCR, one entry per CDR3 protein. Of fewer than 80,000 distinct CDR3 sequences listed, 7.5% to 9% are singletons. The J gene is TRBJ1-1, the V gene TRBV12-3 or TRBV12-4; 8 bases align to TRBD1. This specimen was whole blood, taken at baseline. This sequence was found in an adult who was a healthcare worker with PCR-confirmed SARS-CoV-2 infection or an uninfected control (not recorded which). The chain's CDR3 is CASSFQGANTEAFF. The CDR3 coding sequence is TGTGCCAGCAGTTTCCAGGGGGCCAACACTGAAGCTTTCTTT.